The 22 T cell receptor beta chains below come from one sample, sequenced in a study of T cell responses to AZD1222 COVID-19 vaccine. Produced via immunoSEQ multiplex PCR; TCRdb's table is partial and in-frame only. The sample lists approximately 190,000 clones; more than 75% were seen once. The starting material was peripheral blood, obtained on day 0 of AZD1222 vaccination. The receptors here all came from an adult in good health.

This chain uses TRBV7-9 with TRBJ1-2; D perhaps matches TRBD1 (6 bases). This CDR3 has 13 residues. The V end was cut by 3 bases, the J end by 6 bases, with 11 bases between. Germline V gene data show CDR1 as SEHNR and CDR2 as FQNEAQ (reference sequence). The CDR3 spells CASSFGGLDGYTF. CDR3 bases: TGTGCCAGCAGCTTTGGGGGGCTCGATGGCTACACCTTC.

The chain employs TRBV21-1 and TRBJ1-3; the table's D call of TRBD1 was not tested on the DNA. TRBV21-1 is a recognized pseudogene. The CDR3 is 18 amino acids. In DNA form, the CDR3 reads TGTGCCAGCAATTACCGGGACAGGGGTGATTTGTCCGGAAACACCATATATTTT. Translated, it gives CASNYRDRGDLSGNTIYF.

The CDR3 bases are TGTGCCAGCAGCTCACAAGCGGGGGTCACCTACGAGCAGTACTTC. Translated, it gives CASSSQAGVTYEQYF. V usage is TRBV7-8 and J usage is TRBJ2-7; the match to TRBD2 covers 8 bases. Germline V lookup: CDR1 SGHVS, CDR2 FQNEAQ. The V segment lost 4 bases and the J segment 2 bases; nucleotides outside the gene matches: 7. The CDR3 extends over 15 amino acids.

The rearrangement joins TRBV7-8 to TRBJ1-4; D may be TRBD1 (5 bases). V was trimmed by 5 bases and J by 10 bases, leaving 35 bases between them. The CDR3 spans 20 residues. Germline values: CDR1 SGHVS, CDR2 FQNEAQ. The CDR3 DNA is TGTGCCAGCAGCCCACAGACAGTAGGATCGACTGGGAGCGCTAAGGGAAAACTGTTTTTT. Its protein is CASSPQTVGSTGSAKGKLFF.

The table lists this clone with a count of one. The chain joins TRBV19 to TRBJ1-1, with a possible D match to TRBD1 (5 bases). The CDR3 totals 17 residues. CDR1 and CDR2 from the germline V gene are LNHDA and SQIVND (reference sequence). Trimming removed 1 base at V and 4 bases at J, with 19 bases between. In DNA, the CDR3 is TGTGCCAGTAGTATAGCTGGCAGGGCAGGTCTGAGCACTGAAGCTTTCTTT. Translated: CASSIAGRAGLSTEAFF. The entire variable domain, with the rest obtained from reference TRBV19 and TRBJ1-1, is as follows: DGGITQSPKYLFRKEGQNVTLSCEQNLNHDAMYWYRQDPGQGLRLIYYSQIVNDFQKGDIAEGYSVSREKKESFPLTVTSAQKNPTAFYLCASSIAGRAGLSTEAFFGQGTRLTVV.

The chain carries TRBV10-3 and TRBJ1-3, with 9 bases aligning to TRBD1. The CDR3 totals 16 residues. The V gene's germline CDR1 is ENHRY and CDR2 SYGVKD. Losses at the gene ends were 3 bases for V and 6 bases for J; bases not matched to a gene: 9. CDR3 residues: CAISDAHRGLENTIYF. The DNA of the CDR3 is TGTGCCATCAGTGATGCGCACAGGGGGCTGGAAAACACCATATATTTT.

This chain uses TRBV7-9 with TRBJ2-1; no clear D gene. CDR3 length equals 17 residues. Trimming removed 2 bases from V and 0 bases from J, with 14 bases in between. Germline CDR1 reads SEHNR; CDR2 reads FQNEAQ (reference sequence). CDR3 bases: TGTGCCAGCAGCTTATTCGCCGGGTCAAGCTCCTACAATGAGCAGTTCTTC. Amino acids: CASSLFAGSSSYNEQFF.

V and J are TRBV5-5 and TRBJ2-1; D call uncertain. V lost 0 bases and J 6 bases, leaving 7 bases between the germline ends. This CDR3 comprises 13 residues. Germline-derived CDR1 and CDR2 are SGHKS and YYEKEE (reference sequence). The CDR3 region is CASSLARTNEQFF. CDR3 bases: TGTGCCAGCAGCTTGGCGCGGACCAATGAGCAGTTCTTC.

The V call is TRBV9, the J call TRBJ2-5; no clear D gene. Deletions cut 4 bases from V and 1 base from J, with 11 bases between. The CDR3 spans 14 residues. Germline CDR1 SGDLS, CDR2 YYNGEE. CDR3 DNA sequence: TGTGCCAGCAGCCCAGGCCTCCCCCAAGAGACCCAGTACTTC. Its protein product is CASSPGLPQETQYF.

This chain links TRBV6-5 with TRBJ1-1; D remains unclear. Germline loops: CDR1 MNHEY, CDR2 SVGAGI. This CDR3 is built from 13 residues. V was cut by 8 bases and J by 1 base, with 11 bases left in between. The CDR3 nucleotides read TGTGCCAGCCGGAGGCTCCAGAACACTGAAGCTTTCTTT. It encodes CASRRLQNTEAFF.

Here the CDR3 DNA reads TGCGCCAGCAGCCCCGGACAGGGCCGGGGGAGGACTGAAGCTTTCTTT. Amino acid sequence: CASSPGQGRGRTEAFF. The V gene is TRBV5-1, the J gene TRBJ1-1, with 8 bases aligning to TRBD1. Germline CDR1 reads SGHRS; CDR2 reads YFSETQ. Losses at the gene ends were 4 bases for V and 5 bases for J; bases not matched to a gene: 13. The CDR3 is 16 residues long.

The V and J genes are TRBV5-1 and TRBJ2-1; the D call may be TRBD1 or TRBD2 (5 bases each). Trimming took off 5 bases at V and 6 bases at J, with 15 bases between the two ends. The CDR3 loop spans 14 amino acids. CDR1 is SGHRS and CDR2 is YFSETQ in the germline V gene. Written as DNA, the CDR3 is TGCGCCAGCAGGCCCGGGACGCCTAGCAATGAGCAGTTCTTC. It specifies CASRPGTPSNEQFF. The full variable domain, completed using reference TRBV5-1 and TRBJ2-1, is KAGVTQTPRYLIKTRGQQVTLSCSPISGHRSVSWYQQTPGQGLQFLFEYFSETQRNKGNFPGRFSGRQFSNSRSEMNVSTLELGDSALYLCASRPGTPSNEQFFGPGTRLTVL.

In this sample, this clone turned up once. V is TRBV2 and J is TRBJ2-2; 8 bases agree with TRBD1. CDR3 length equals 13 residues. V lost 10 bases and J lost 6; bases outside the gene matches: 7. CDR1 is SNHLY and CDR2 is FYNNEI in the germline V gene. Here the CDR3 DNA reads TGTGCCATCTCGGACAGGGCGGCCGGGGAGCTGTTTTTT. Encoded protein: CAISDRAAGELFF.

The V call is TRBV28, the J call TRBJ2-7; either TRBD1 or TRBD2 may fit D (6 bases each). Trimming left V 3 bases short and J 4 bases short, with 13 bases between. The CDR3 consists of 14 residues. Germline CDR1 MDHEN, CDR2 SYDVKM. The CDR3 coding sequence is TGTGCCAGCAGTTTTGGCGGAGGGGGTTACGAGCAGTACTTC. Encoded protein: CASSFGGGGYEQYF.

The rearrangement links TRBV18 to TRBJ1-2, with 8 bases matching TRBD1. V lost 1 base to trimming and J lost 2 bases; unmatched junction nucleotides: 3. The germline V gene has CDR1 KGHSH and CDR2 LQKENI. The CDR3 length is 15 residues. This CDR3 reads CASSPRRTGNYGYTF. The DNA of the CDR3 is TGTGCCAGCTCACCACGACGGACAGGGAACTATGGCTACACCTTC.

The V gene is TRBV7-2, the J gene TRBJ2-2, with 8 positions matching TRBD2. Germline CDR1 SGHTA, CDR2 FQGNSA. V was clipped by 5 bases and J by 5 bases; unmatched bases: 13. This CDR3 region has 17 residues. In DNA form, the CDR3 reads TGTGCCAGCAGCCCCGCTGCGCGGGGGGCCAAGACCGGGGAGCTGTTTTTT. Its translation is CASSPAARGAKTGELFF.

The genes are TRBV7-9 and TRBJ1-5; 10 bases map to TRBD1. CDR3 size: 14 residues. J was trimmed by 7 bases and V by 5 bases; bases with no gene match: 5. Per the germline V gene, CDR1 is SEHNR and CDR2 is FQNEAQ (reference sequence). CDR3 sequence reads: CASSRQGAGQPQHF. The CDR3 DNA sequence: TGTGCCAGCAGCAGACAGGGGGCAGGACAGCCCCAGCATTTT.

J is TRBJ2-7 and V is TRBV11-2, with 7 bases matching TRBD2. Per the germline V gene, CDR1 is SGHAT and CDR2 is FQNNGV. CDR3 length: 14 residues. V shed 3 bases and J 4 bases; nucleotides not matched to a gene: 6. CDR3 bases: TGTGCCAGCAGCTTCGGGGGGAGCCGGTACGAGCAGTACTTC. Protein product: CASSFGGSRYEQYF.

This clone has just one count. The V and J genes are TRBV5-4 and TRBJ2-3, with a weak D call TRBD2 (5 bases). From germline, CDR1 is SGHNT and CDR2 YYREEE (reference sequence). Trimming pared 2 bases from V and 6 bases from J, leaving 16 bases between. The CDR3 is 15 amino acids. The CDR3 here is CASSFPTSSWDTQYF. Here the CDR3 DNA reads TGTGCCAGCAGCTTCCCAACTAGTTCGTGGGATACGCAGTATTTT.

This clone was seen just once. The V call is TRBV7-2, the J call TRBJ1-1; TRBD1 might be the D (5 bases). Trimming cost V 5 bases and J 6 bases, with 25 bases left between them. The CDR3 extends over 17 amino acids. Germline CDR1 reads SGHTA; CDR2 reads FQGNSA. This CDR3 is CASSPKLKGHRGAEAFF. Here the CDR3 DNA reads TGTGCCAGCAGCCCTAAGCTCAAGGGGCATCGGGGGGCTGAAGCTTTCTTT.

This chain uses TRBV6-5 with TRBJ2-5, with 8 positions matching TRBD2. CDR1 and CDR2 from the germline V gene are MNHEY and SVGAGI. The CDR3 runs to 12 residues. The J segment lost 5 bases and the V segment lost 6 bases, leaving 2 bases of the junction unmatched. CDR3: CASSPGGETQYF. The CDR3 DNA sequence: TGTGCCAGCAGCCCGGGGGGGGAGACCCAGTACTTC.

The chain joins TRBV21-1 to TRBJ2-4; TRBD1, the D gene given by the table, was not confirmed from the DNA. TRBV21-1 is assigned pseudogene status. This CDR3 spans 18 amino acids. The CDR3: CASSKGEGQGIAKNIQYF. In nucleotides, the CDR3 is TGTGCCAGCAGCAAAGGAGAGGGCCAGGGGATAGCCAAAAACATTCAGTACTTC.